Listed below are T cell receptor beta chains from one sample, sequenced in a study of blood T cell repertoires in COVID-19. TCRdb's copy holds only in-frame clones and misses some; the assay was immunoSEQ multiplex PCR. The profile shows about 290,000 clones, around nine tenths of them singletons. Material for sequencing was peripheral blood. The receptors were gathered from a man aged 35 to 55 with acute or convalescent COVID-19. The CDR3 runs from the conserved cysteine through the conserved F or W. The order of the fields is D gene, J gene, clone size, V gene, CDR3 length, CDR3 protein, CDR3 DNA. The D gene is left open where the match is weak. Clone size is stated in some rows and not others, as once, few, many or a class when expanded.

D gene: NA
J gene: TRBJ1-1
clone size: NA
V gene: TRBV5-1
CDR3 length: 15
CDR3 protein: CASSLAGTRNTEAFF
CDR3 DNA: TGCGCCAGCAGCTTGGCCGGGACTCGGAACACTGAAGCTTTCTTT

D gene: NA
J gene: TRBJ2-1
clone size: NA
V gene: TRBV20-1
CDR3 length: 11
CDR3 protein: CSATPYNEQFF
CDR3 DNA: TGCAGTGCTACTCCGTACAATGAGCAGTTCTTC

D gene: NA
J gene: TRBJ1-5
clone size: NA
V gene: TRBV6-5
CDR3 length: 15
CDR3 protein: CASSYSGSVGQPQHF
CDR3 DNA: TGTGCCAGCAGTTACTCGGGGAGCGTCGGGCAGCCCCAGCATTTT

D gene: TRBD2
J gene: TRBJ2-1
clone size: few
V gene: TRBV7-2
CDR3 length: 17
CDR3 protein: CASSPRTSGGQYNEQFF
CDR3 DNA: TGTGCCAGCAGCCCAAGGACTAGCGGGGGGCAATACAATGAGCAGTTCTTC

D gene: NA
J gene: TRBJ1-1
clone size: NA
V gene: TRBV2
CDR3 length: 14
CDR3 protein: CASSDRVLNTEAFF
CDR3 DNA: TGTGCCAGCAGTGACCGGGTTTTGAACACTGAAGCTTTCTTT

D gene: NA
J gene: TRBJ2-3
clone size: NA
V gene: TRBV2
CDR3 length: 14
CDR3 protein: CASRRWASTDTQYF
CDR3 DNA: TGTGCCAGCAGAAGATGGGCGAGCACAGATACGCAGTATTTT

D gene: NA
J gene: TRBJ2-7
clone size: NA
V gene: TRBV10-3
CDR3 length: 11
CDR3 protein: CAISGGEVQYF
CDR3 DNA: TGTGCCATCAGTGGGGGGGAGGTCCAATACTTC

D gene: TRBD1
J gene: TRBJ2-7
clone size: NA
V gene: TRBV2
CDR3 length: 14
CDR3 protein: CASSPDRGSYEQYF
CDR3 DNA: TGTGCCAGCAGTCCTGACAGGGGATCCTACGAGCAGTACTTC

D gene: NA
J gene: TRBJ1-2
clone size: NA
V gene: TRBV20-1
CDR3 length: 14
CDR3 protein: CSASLRVPNYGYTF
CDR3 DNA: TGCAGTGCTAGTCTCAGGGTCCCTAACTATGGCTACACCTTC

D gene: TRBD1
J gene: TRBJ2-3
clone size: NA
V gene: TRBV5-4
CDR3 length: 15
CDR3 protein: CASSFRGPSEDTQYF
CDR3 DNA: TGTGCCAGCAGCTTCAGGGGGCCCTCTGAAGATACGCAGTATTTT